This T cell receptor (beta chain) appears in the sequencing data of a study of cytomegalovirus exposure and HLA in healthy donors. Study results and limitations: Of the V segments, some could not be distinguished, including TRBV6-2 and TRBV6-3, and were excluded. According to a later analysis, most TCR beta chains associated with CMV appeared HLA-restricted. Reportedly, fewer N-insertions than the roughly 700-donor mean appeared in an Asian-associated ancestry cluster in a later analysis.

On this clone: Its antigen remains unidentified.

Primers for the PCR totalled 60 Vbeta and 13 Jbeta. TCRdb's copy holds only in-frame clones and misses some; the assay was immunoSEQ multiplex PCR. In the table there are over 150,000 clones, roughly 80% of which are singletons. This CDR3 contains 14 residues. V lost 7 bases and J lost 2, with 15 bases in between. CDR1 is MNHEY and CDR2 is SMNVEV in the germline V gene (reference sequence). As for the donors, each was a healthy bone marrow donor. Source material: PBMCs. This chain uses TRBV27 with TRBJ2-7; tentatively, D is TRBD1 (6 bases). The sequence was collected from a woman aged 50 to 60 in good health and CMV-seropositive. The CDR3 DNA reads as TGTGCCAGCACCCTGGGGCAGGGGCCCTACGAGCAGTACTTC. Translation gives CASTLGQGPYEQYF.